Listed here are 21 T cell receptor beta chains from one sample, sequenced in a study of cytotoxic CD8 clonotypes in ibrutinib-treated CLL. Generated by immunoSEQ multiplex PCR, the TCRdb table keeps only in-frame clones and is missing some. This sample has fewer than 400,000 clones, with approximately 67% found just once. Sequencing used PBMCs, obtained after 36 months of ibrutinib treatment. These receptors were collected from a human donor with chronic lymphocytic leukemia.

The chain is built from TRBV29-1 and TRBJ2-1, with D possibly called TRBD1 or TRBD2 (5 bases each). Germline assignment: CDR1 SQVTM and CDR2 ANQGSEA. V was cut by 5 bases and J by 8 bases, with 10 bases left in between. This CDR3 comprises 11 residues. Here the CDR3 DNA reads TGCAGCGTTCGGGGCAGCTATGAGCAGTTCTTC. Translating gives CSVRGSYEQFF.

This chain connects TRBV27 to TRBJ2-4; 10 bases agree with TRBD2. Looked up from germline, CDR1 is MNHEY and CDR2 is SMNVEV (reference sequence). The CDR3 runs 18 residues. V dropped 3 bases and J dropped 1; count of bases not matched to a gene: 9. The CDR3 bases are TGTGCCAGCAGTTTTCAGGGAGCGGGAGGGCCGGCCAAAAACATTCAGTACTTC. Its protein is CASSFQGAGGPAKNIQYF.

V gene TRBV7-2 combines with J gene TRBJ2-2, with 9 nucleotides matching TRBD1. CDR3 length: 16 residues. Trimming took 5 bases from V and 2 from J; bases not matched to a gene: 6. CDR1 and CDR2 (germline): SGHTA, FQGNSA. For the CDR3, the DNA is TGTGCCAGCAGCGGACGGACAGGGGCTAACACCGGGGAGCTGTTTTTT. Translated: CASSGRTGANTGELFF.

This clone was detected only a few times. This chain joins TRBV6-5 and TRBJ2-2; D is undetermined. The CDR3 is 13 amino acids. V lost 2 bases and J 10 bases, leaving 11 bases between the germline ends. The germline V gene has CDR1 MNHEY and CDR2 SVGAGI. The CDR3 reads CASSYVRSEELFF. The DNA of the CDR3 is TGTGCCAGCAGTTACGTCCGATCAGAGGAGCTGTTTTTT.

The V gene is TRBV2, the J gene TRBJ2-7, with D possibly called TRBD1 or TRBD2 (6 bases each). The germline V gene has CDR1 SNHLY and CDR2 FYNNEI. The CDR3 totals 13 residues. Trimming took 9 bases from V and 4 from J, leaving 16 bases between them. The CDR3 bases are TGTGCCAGTAGCTTGGGGGGCCGGTACGAGCAGTACTTC. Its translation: CASSLGGRYEQYF.

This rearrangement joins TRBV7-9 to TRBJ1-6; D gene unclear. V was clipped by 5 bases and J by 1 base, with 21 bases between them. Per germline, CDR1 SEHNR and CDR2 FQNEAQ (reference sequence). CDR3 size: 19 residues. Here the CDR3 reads CASSNEGAPTRSYNSPLHF. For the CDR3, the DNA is TGTGCCAGCAGCAACGAGGGTGCTCCGACCCGGTCCTATAATTCACCCCTCCACTTT.

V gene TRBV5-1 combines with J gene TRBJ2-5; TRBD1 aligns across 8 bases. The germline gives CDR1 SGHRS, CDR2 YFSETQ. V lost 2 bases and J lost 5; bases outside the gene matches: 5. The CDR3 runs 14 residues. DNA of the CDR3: TGCGCCAGCAGCTTAGCAGGGGGCGGTGAGACCCAGTACTTC. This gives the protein CASSLAGGGETQYF.

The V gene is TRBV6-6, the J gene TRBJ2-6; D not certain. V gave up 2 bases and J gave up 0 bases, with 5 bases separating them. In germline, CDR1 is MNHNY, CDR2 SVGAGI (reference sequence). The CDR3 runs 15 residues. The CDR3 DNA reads TGTGCCAGCAGTTACCGGGTCTCTGGGGCCAACGTCCTGACTTTC. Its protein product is CASSYRVSGANVLTF.

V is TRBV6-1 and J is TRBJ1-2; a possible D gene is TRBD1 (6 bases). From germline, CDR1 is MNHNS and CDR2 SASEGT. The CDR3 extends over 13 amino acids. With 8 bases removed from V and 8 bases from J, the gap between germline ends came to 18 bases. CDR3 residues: CASGKDSLRGYTF. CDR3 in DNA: TGTGCCAGCGGGAAGGACAGCCTTAGGGGCTACACCTTC.

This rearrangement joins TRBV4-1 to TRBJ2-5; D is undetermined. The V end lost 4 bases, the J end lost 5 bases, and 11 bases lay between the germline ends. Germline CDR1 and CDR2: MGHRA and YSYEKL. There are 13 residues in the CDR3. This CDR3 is CASSLRVEETQYF. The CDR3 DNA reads TGCGCCAGCAGCCTTCGAGTGGAGGAGACCCAGTACTTC.

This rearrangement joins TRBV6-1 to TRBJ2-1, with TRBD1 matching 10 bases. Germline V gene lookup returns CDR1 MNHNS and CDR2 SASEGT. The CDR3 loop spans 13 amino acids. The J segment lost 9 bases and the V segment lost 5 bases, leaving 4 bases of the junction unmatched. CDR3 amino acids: CASSMDRGFEQFF. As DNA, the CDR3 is TGTGCCAGCAGTATGGACAGGGGGTTTGAGCAGTTCTTC.

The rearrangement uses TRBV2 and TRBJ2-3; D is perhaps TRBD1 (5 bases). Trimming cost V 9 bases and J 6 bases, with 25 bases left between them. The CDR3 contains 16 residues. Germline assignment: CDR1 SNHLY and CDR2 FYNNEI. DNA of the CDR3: TGTGCCAGTGGCGTGACACGACAGCCTCCCAGGGATACGCAGTATTTT. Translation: CASGVTRQPPRDTQYF.

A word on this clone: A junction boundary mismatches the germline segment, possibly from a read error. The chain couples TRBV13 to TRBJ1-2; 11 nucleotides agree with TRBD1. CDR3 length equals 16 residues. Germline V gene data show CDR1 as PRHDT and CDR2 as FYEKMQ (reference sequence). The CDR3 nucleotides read TGTGCCAGCAGCGTAGGAGGGACAGGGGGTAACTATGGCTACACCTTC. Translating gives CASSVGGTGGNYGYTF.

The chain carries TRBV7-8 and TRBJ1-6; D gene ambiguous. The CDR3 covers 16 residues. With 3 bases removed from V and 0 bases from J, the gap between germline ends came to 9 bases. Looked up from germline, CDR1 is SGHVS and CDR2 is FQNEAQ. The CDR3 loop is CASSFGGLSYNSPLHF. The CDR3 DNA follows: TGTGCCAGCAGCTTTGGAGGGCTCTCCTATAATTCACCCCTCCACTTT.

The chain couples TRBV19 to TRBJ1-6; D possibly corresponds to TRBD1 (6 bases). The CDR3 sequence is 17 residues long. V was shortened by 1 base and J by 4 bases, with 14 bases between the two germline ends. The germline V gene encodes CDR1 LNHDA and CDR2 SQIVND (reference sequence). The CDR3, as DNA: TGTGCCAGTAGTATAGCCACTTTGGGGGCTTATAATTCACCCCTCCACTTT. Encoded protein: CASSIATLGAYNSPLHF.

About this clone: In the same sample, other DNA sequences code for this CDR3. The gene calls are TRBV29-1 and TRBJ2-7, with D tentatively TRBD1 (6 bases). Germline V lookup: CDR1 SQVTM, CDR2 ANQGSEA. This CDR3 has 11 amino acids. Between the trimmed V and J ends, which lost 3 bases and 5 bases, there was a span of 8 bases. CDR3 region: CSVDRGNEQYF. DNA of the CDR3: TGCAGCGTTGATAGGGGGAACGAGCAGTACTTC.

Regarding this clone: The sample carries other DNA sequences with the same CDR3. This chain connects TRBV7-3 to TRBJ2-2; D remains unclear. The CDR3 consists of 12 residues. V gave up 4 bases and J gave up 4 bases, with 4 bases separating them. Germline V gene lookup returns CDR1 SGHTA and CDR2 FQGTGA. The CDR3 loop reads CASSSPTGELFF. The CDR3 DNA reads TGTGCCAGCAGCTCCCCCACCGGGGAGCTGTTTTTT.

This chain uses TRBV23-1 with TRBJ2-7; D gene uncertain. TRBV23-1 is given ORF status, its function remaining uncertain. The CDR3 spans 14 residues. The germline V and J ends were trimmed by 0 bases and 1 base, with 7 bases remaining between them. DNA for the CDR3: TGCGCCAGCAGTCAATCGGCAGGTTCCTACGAGCAGTACTTC. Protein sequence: CASSQSAGSYEQYF.

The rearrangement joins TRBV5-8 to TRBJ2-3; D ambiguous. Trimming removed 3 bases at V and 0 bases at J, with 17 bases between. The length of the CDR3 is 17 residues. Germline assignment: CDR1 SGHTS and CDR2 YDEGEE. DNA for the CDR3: TGTGCCAGCAGCTCGTTAAGAGCTCTCAGTAGCACAGATACGCAGTATTTT. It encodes CASSSLRALSSTDTQYF.

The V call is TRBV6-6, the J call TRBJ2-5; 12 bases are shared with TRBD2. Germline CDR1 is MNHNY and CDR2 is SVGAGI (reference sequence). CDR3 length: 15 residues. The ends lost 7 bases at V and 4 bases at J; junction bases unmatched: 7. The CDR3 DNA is TGTGCCAGCAAGCGACTAGCGGGAGAGCGAGAGACCCAGTACTTC. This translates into CASKRLAGERETQYF.

The CDR3 loop reads CASSLGRGLNEKLFF. Here the CDR3 DNA reads TGTGCCAGCAGCCTGGGGCGGGGGCTTAATGAAAAACTGTTTTTT. The chain recombines TRBV7-9 with TRBJ1-4, with D perhaps matching TRBD1 (6 bases). Germline CDR1 SEHNR, CDR2 FQNEAQ (reference sequence). V lost 5 bases and J 4 bases, leaving 14 bases between the germline ends. The CDR3 length is 15 residues.